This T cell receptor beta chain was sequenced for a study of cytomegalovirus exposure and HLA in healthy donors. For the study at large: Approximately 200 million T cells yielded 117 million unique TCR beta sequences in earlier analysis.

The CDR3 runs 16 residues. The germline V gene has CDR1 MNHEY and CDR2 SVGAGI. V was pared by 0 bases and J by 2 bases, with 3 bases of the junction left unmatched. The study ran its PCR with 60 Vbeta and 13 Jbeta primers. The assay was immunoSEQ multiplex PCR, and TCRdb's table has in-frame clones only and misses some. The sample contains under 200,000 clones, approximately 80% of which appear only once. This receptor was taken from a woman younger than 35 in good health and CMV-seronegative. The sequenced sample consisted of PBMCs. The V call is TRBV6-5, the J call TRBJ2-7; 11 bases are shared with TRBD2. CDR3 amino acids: CASSYSGTSGTYEQYF. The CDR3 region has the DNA TGTGCCAGCAGTTACTCCGGGACTAGCGGTACCTACGAGCAGTACTTC.